This passage covers 14 T cell receptor beta chains from one sample sequenced in a study of shared clonotypes between healthy human individuals. This table comes from immunoSEQ multiplex PCR, and its TCRdb copy is limited to in-frame clones, with some not included. Here the sample spans a few hundred thousand clones, around 97% being singletons. The sample comprised naive CD4+ T cells sorted from blood. Regarding subset: CD45RA+ positively selected. These TCRs come from a young woman in good health.

CDR3 sequence (DNA): TGTGCCACCGGAGGTAATCAGCCCCAGCATTTT. This encodes CATGGNQPQHF. This chain connects TRBV19 to TRBJ1-5, with D unclear. Germline V gene lookup returns CDR1 LNHDA and CDR2 SQIVND (reference sequence). V was trimmed by 10 bases and J by 4 bases, leaving 8 bases between them. There are 11 residues in the CDR3.

The V and J genes are TRBV28 and TRBJ1-3; D unclear. CDR1 and CDR2 from the germline V gene are MDHEN and SYDVKM. The CDR3 sequence is 16 residues long. Trimming took off 2 bases at V and 0 bases at J, with 11 bases between the two ends. CDR3 amino acids: CASSLTDGFSGNTIYF. The CDR3 nucleotides read TGTGCCAGCAGTTTAACAGACGGGTTCTCTGGAAACACCATATATTTT.

This clone was detected only once. V and J are TRBV27 and TRBJ2-7; 11 bases line up with TRBD2. Germline assignment: CDR1 MNHEY and CDR2 SMNVEV (reference sequence). The CDR3 consists of 15 residues. V gave up 5 bases and J gave up 3 bases; unmatched junction bases: 6. The CDR3 here is CASSPWTSGRYEQYF. The CDR3 region has the DNA TGTGCCAGCAGTCCCTGGACTAGCGGGCGCTACGAGCAGTACTTC.

The chain joins TRBV18 to TRBJ2-7; 8 bases line up with TRBD1. V shed 6 bases and J 0 bases; nucleotides not matched to a gene: 10. The CDR3 runs to 16 residues. Germline CDR1 reads KGHSH; CDR2 reads LQKENI. CDR3 residues: CASSWGQAFSSYEQYF. CDR3 sequence (DNA): TGTGCCAGCTCTTGGGGACAGGCCTTTAGCTCCTACGAGCAGTACTTC.

The chain recombines TRBV5-1 with TRBJ2-7; TRBD2 agrees at 10 bases. V dropped 4 bases and J dropped 2; count of bases not matched to a gene: 6. The CDR3 runs 15 residues. The germline gives CDR1 SGHRS, CDR2 YFSETQ. The CDR3 spells CASSGAGLAAYEQYF. CDR3 DNA: TGCGCCAGCAGCGGAGCCGGACTAGCGGCCTACGAGCAGTACTTC.

The V call is TRBV5-1, the J call TRBJ2-1, with 7 bases identical to TRBD1. Germline values: CDR1 SGHRS, CDR2 YFSETQ. This CDR3 comprises 14 residues. V lost 5 bases and J lost 3; bases outside the gene matches: 5. The CDR3, as DNA: TGCGCCAGCAGTCCGACAGGGAGCTACAATGAGCAGTTCTTC. As protein: CASSPTGSYNEQFF.

This clone was counted a single time. The V call is TRBV5-1, the J call TRBJ1-4, with a weak D call TRBD1 (5 bases). Trimming stripped 5 bases from V and 8 bases from J, with 19 bases between. Germline CDR1 SGHRS, CDR2 YFSETQ. The CDR3 has 15 amino acids. The CDR3 spells CASRGGTQSFEKLFF. Here the CDR3 DNA reads TGCGCCAGCAGGGGGGGGACCCAATCCTTCGAAAAACTGTTTTTT. The variable domain in full, completed from reference TRBV5-1 and TRBJ1-4, reads KAGVTQTPRYLIKTRGQQVTLSCSPISGHRSVSWYQQTPGQGLQFLFEYFSETQRNKGNFPGRFSGRQFSNSRSEMNVSTLELGDSALYLCASRGGTQSFEKLFFGSGTQLSVL.

This chain connects TRBV7-9 to TRBJ2-1; 7 bases match TRBD2. J gave up 7 bases and V 8 bases, and 8 bases lay outside the gene matches. The CDR3 sequence is 13 residues long. Germline CDR1 and CDR2: SEHNR and FQNEAQ (reference sequence). Here the CDR3 DNA reads TGTGCCAGCGTCGCGGGAGAGAGTAATGAGCAGTTCTTC. Translating gives CASVAGESNEQFF.

The J gene is TRBJ2-5, the V gene TRBV27, with D hard to call. The DNA end is more similar to TRBJ2-7, so the J call may be wrong. The CDR3 sequence is 15 residues long. Germline CDR1 and CDR2: MNHEY and SMNVEV (reference sequence). The CDR3 here is CASSFAGGRTYEQYF. CDR3 DNA: TGTGCCAGCAGTTTCGCTGGCGGCCGGACCTACGAGCAGTACTTC.

V and J are TRBV2 and TRBJ1-1; no definite D call. Germline CDR1 reads SNHLY; CDR2 reads FYNNEI. There are 14 residues in the CDR3. Trimming stripped 5 bases from V and 1 base from J, with 11 bases between. The CDR3 spells CASSRSPGNTEAFF. CDR3 coding DNA: TGTGCCAGCAGTCGCAGCCCCGGGAACACTGAAGCTTTCTTT.

The chain couples TRBV28 to TRBJ2-7; no reliable D call. The V end lost 5 bases, the J end lost 3 bases, and 14 bases lay between the germline ends. CDR3 size: 14 residues. Germline CDR1 and CDR2: MDHEN and SYDVKM. This chain's CDR3 is CASSPTLEDYEQYF. The DNA for the CDR3 is TGTGCCAGCAGTCCGACGCTGGAAGACTACGAGCAGTACTTC.

This rearrangement joins TRBV5-1 to TRBJ2-7; 10 bases map to TRBD1. Germline CDR1 SGHRS, CDR2 YFSETQ. Trimming removed 3 bases from V and 6 bases from J; junction bases left unmatched: 9. The CDR3 contains 15 residues. This CDR3 is CASSSTGTGDFEQYF. For the CDR3, the DNA is TGCGCCAGCAGCTCGACCGGGACAGGGGACTTCGAGCAGTACTTC.

This chain uses TRBV4-1 with TRBJ2-7; 8 nucleotides match TRBD2. The V gene's germline CDR1 is MGHRA and CDR2 YSYEKL. The CDR3 is made up of 17 amino acids. The J segment lost 1 base and the V segment lost 0 bases, leaving 8 bases of the junction unmatched. The CDR3: CASSQEVSGIPSYEQYF. The DNA for the CDR3 is TGCGCCAGCAGCCAAGAGGTTAGCGGGATTCCGTCCTACGAGCAGTACTTC.

Comment on this clone: Additional DNA sequences in this sample encode the identical CDR3. The chain joins TRBV5-1 to TRBJ2-1, with 9 bases identical to TRBD1. CDR1 SGHRS and CDR2 YFSETQ come from the germline V gene. The junction had 3 bases not matched to a gene; V was cut back by 2 bases and J by 6 bases. This CDR3 spans 14 amino acids. CDR3 region: CASSLGDRANEQFF. DNA of the CDR3: TGCGCCAGCAGCTTAGGGGACAGGGCCAATGAGCAGTTCTTC.